Listed below are T cell receptor beta chains from one sample, sequenced in a study of Ad26.COV2.S vaccination and SARS-CoV-2 variants. Sequenced by immunoSEQ multiplex PCR; TCRdb stores in-frame clones only, minus some. The table lists about 440,000 clones, around 90% of them singletons. Sample: peripheral blood, taken in a trial of Ad26.COV2.S vaccine versus placebo. The receptor set was obtained from a person aged 18-65 years who received the Ad26.COV2.S COVID-19 vaccine or a placebo. CDR3s include the opening cysteine and the closing phenylalanine or tryptophan. A D gene is named only where the DNA matches it firmly. For some rows the clone size is stated as once, few or many, or as a class when expanded; others skip it.

cdr3_aa: CASSYSSPGNTIYF
cdr3_nt: TGTGCCAGCAGTTACTCATCCCCTGGAAACACCATATATTTT
j_call: TRBJ1-3
cdr3_length: 14
v_call: TRBV6-6
d_call: -
clone_size: -

cdr3_aa: CASSPSWSSNEQFF
cdr3_nt: TGTGCCAGCAGCCCTAGCTGGTCCAGCAATGAGCAGTTCTTC
j_call: TRBJ2-1
cdr3_length: 14
v_call: TRBV7-6
d_call: -
clone_size: -

cdr3_aa: CASSLIRDRVNSPLHF
cdr3_nt: TGTGCCAGCAGTCTCATCCGGGACAGGGTAAATTCACCCCTCCACTTT
j_call: TRBJ1-6
cdr3_length: 16
v_call: TRBV27
d_call: TRBD1
clone_size: -

cdr3_aa: CASSPPESSYEQYF
cdr3_nt: TGTGCCAGCAGCCCTCCCGAATCCTCCTACGAGCAGTACTTC
j_call: TRBJ2-7
cdr3_length: 14
v_call: TRBV13
d_call: -
clone_size: -

cdr3_aa: CASSRDLYEQYF
cdr3_nt: TGTGCCAGCAGCCGCGATTTATACGAGCAGTACTTC
j_call: TRBJ2-7
cdr3_length: 12
v_call: TRBV7-3
d_call: -
clone_size: -

cdr3_aa: CASSLTGGNTGELFF
cdr3_nt: TGTGCCAGCAGTTTAACAGGTGGGAACACCGGGGAGCTGTTTTTT
j_call: TRBJ2-2
cdr3_length: 15
v_call: TRBV27
d_call: -
clone_size: -

cdr3_aa: CASQSSGVYNEQFF
cdr3_nt: TGTGCCAGTCAATCTAGCGGGGTCTACAATGAGCAGTTCTTC
j_call: TRBJ2-1
cdr3_length: 14
v_call: TRBV27
d_call: TRBD2
clone_size: -

cdr3_aa: CASSPLLAGVGEQYF
cdr3_nt: TGTGCCAGCAGCCCGCTCCTAGCGGGAGTCGGTGAGCAGTACTTC
j_call: TRBJ2-7
cdr3_length: 15
v_call: TRBV11-1
d_call: TRBD2
clone_size: -

cdr3_aa: CASEDRGSSYEQYF
cdr3_nt: TGTGCCAGCGAGGACAGGGGAAGCTCCTACGAGCAGTACTTC
j_call: TRBJ2-7
cdr3_length: 14
v_call: TRBV7-2
d_call: TRBD1
clone_size: -

cdr3_aa: CASGLAGVGTGELFF
cdr3_nt: TGTGCCAGCGGACTAGCGGGAGTAGGCACCGGGGAGCTGTTTTTT
j_call: TRBJ2-2
cdr3_length: 15
v_call: TRBV7-2
d_call: TRBD2
clone_size: -

cdr3_aa: CASSLTGSGANVLTF
cdr3_nt: TGCGCCAGCAGCCTCACAGGGTCGGGGGCCAACGTCCTGACTTTC
j_call: TRBJ2-6
cdr3_length: 15
v_call: TRBV5-1
d_call: -
clone_size: few

cdr3_aa: CASSRLTSYNEQFF
cdr3_nt: TGCGCCAGCAGCCGACTAACTTCCTACAATGAGCAGTTCTTC
j_call: TRBJ2-1
cdr3_length: 14
v_call: TRBV4-1
d_call: -
clone_size: -

cdr3_aa: CASSSPAGGRLSQHF
cdr3_nt: TGTGCCAGCAGTTCGCCCGCGGGCGGGAGGTTGTCCCAGCATTTT
j_call: TRBJ1-5
cdr3_length: 15
v_call: TRBV6-6
d_call: -
clone_size: -

cdr3_aa: CASRAEGYYNSPLHF
cdr3_nt: TGTGCCAGCCGGGCGGAGGGCTATTATAATTCACCCCTCCACTTT
j_call: TRBJ1-6
cdr3_length: 15
v_call: TRBV6-4
d_call: -
clone_size: -

cdr3_aa: CASSLISGTSRGGTDTQYF
cdr3_nt: TGTGCCAGCAGCTTAATCTCCGGGACTTCACGAGGGGGCACAGATACGCAGTATTTT
j_call: TRBJ2-3
cdr3_length: 19
v_call: TRBV7-9
d_call: -
clone_size: few

cdr3_aa: CASSPLGLSYEQYF
cdr3_nt: TGTGCCAGCAGCCCGCTGGGACTATCTTACGAGCAGTACTTC
j_call: TRBJ2-7
cdr3_length: 14
v_call: TRBV7-2
d_call: TRBD2
clone_size: -

cdr3_aa: CASSPPNGTSEKLFF
cdr3_nt: TGTGCCAGCTCACCACCGAACGGAACTAGTGAAAAACTGTTTTTT
j_call: TRBJ1-4
cdr3_length: 15
v_call: TRBV18
d_call: -
clone_size: -

cdr3_aa: CASSKEGEGGRTSGSSSYEQYF
cdr3_nt: TGTGCCAGCAGCAAAGAAGGTGAAGGGGGGAGGACTAGCGGGAGTTCTTCCTACGAGCAGTACTTC
j_call: TRBJ2-7
cdr3_length: 22
v_call: TRBV21-1
d_call: -
clone_size: -

cdr3_aa: CASSRRNSPLHF
cdr3_nt: TGTGCCAGCAGTCGCAGGAATTCACCCCTCCACTTT
j_call: TRBJ1-6
cdr3_length: 12
v_call: TRBV6-6
d_call: -
clone_size: -

cdr3_aa: CASRPPGLRTGELFF
cdr3_nt: TGTGCCAGCAGGCCGCCGGGACTTAGGACCGGGGAGCTGTTTTTT
j_call: TRBJ2-2
cdr3_length: 15
v_call: TRBV7-2
d_call: -
clone_size: -

cdr3_aa: CASSLAGTENNEQFF
cdr3_nt: TGTGCCAGCAGCTTAGCCGGGACAGAGAACAATGAGCAGTTCTTC
j_call: TRBJ2-1
cdr3_length: 15
v_call: TRBV7-7
d_call: TRBD1
clone_size: -

cdr3_aa: CASSSPDRDISDTQYF
cdr3_nt: TGCGCCAGCAGCTCCCCGGACAGGGATATTTCAGATACGCAGTATTTT
j_call: TRBJ2-3
cdr3_length: 16
v_call: TRBV5-1
d_call: TRBD1
clone_size: -

cdr3_aa: CASSWAEQYNEQFF
cdr3_nt: TGTGCCAGCAGCTGGGCGGAGCAGTACAATGAGCAGTTCTTC
j_call: TRBJ2-1
cdr3_length: 14
v_call: TRBV7-2
d_call: -
clone_size: few

cdr3_aa: CAWSVSRGASYEQYF
cdr3_nt: TGTGCCTGGAGTGTTTCGAGGGGGGCCTCCTACGAGCAGTACTTC
j_call: TRBJ2-7
cdr3_length: 15
v_call: TRBV30
d_call: -
clone_size: -

cdr3_aa: CASSLPGRENYGYTF
cdr3_nt: TGTGCCAGCAGTTTACCGGGACGGGAAAACTATGGCTACACCTTC
j_call: TRBJ1-2
cdr3_length: 15
v_call: TRBV28
d_call: -
clone_size: few

cdr3_aa: CASSLEVRGRAFF
cdr3_nt: TGTGCCAGCAGCTTAGAGGTGAGGGGGCGGGCTTTCTTT
j_call: TRBJ1-1
cdr3_length: 13
v_call: TRBV7-2
d_call: TRBD1
clone_size: once

cdr3_aa: CASSFLPTSGRSDTQYF
cdr3_nt: TGTGCCAGCAGCTTCCTACCGACTAGCGGGAGATCAGATACGCAGTATTTT
j_call: TRBJ2-3
cdr3_length: 17
v_call: TRBV7-3
d_call: TRBD2
clone_size: few

cdr3_aa: CASSPGTGNQPQHF
cdr3_nt: TGTGCCAGCTCACCCGGGACAGGGAATCAGCCCCAGCATTTT
j_call: TRBJ1-5
cdr3_length: 14
v_call: TRBV18
d_call: TRBD1
clone_size: -

cdr3_aa: CASSDRQSFYASGNTIYF
cdr3_nt: TGTGCCAGCAGCGATAGACAGTCCTTTTACGCCTCTGGAAACACCATATATTTT
j_call: TRBJ1-3
cdr3_length: 18
v_call: TRBV11-2
d_call: -
clone_size: -

cdr3_aa: CASSPTGQVGFQPQHF
cdr3_nt: TGTGCCAGCTCACCTACAGGACAGGTGGGTTTTCAGCCCCAGCATTTT
j_call: TRBJ1-5
cdr3_length: 16
v_call: TRBV18
d_call: TRBD1
clone_size: -

cdr3_aa: CASAGTYEQYF
cdr3_nt: TGTGCCAGCGCAGGGACCTACGAGCAGTACTTC
j_call: TRBJ2-7
cdr3_length: 11
v_call: TRBV6-5
d_call: -
clone_size: -

cdr3_aa: CASSLGQGVGQYF
cdr3_nt: TGCGCCAGCAGCTTGGGACAGGGGGTAGGGCAGTACTTC
j_call: TRBJ2-7
cdr3_length: 13
v_call: TRBV5-1
d_call: TRBD1
clone_size: -

cdr3_aa: CASSLGQGYQETQYF
cdr3_nt: TGTGCCAGCAGCCTCGGACAGGGGTACCAAGAGACCCAGTACTTC
j_call: TRBJ2-5
cdr3_length: 15
v_call: TRBV3-1/TRBV3-2
d_call: TRBD1
clone_size: -

cdr3_aa: CASSPNDLNTEAFF
cdr3_nt: TGTGCCAGCAGCCCAAACGATTTGAACACTGAAGCTTTCTTT
j_call: TRBJ1-1
cdr3_length: 14
v_call: TRBV5-5
d_call: -
clone_size: -

cdr3_aa: CATSRDQASSYEQYF
cdr3_nt: TGTGCCACCAGCAGAGATCAGGCGTCTTCCTACGAGCAGTACTTC
j_call: TRBJ2-7
cdr3_length: 15
v_call: TRBV15
d_call: -
clone_size: -

cdr3_aa: CASSLNRDQGYNEQFF
cdr3_nt: TGCGCCAGCAGCTTGAACCGGGACCAAGGGTACAATGAGCAGTTCTTC
j_call: TRBJ2-1
cdr3_length: 16
v_call: TRBV5-1
d_call: -
clone_size: -

cdr3_aa: CASSRTSGRETQYF
cdr3_nt: TGTGCCAGCAGCCGGACTAGCGGGAGAGAGACCCAGTACTTC
j_call: TRBJ2-5
cdr3_length: 14
v_call: TRBV7-9
d_call: TRBD2
clone_size: -

cdr3_aa: CASSLLEKSNQPQHF
cdr3_nt: TGTGCCAGCAGCTTATTAGAGAAGAGCAATCAGCCCCAGCATTTT
j_call: TRBJ1-5
cdr3_length: 15
v_call: TRBV7-2
d_call: -
clone_size: -

cdr3_aa: CASSPGSGTGELFF
cdr3_nt: TGTGCCAGCAGCCCTGGGAGCGGGACCGGGGAGCTGTTTTTT
j_call: TRBJ2-2
cdr3_length: 14
v_call: TRBV7-9
d_call: -
clone_size: -

cdr3_aa: CASPLLRLNNSPLHF
cdr3_nt: TGTGCCAGCCCCTTACTGAGGTTGAATAATTCACCCCTCCACTTT
j_call: TRBJ1-6
cdr3_length: 15
v_call: TRBV7-2
d_call: -
clone_size: -

cdr3_aa: CASSLYGETQYF
cdr3_nt: TGTGCCAGCAGCCTCTATGGAGAGACCCAGTACTTC
j_call: TRBJ2-5
cdr3_length: 12
v_call: TRBV12-3/TRBV12-4
d_call: -
clone_size: -

cdr3_aa: CATPFGPSLNNEQFF
cdr3_nt: TGTGCCACTCCTTTTGGGCCTAGCCTAAACAATGAGCAGTTCTTC
j_call: TRBJ2-1
cdr3_length: 15
v_call: TRBV15
d_call: -
clone_size: once

cdr3_aa: CASSLPTGLDTEAFF
cdr3_nt: TGTGCCAGCAGCCTACCTACAGGGTTGGACACTGAAGCTTTCTTT
j_call: TRBJ1-1
cdr3_length: 15
v_call: TRBV28
d_call: -
clone_size: -

cdr3_aa: CASAGDSPGIGTEAFF
cdr3_nt: TGTGCCAGCGCCGGGGACAGTCCGGGAATTGGCACTGAAGCTTTCTTT
j_call: TRBJ1-1
cdr3_length: 16
v_call: TRBV18
d_call: TRBD1
clone_size: -

cdr3_aa: CASSLGYGLAGSYEQYF
cdr3_nt: TGTGCCAGCAGTTTGGGATACGGACTAGCGGGCTCCTACGAGCAGTACTTC
j_call: TRBJ2-7
cdr3_length: 17
v_call: TRBV27
d_call: TRBD2
clone_size: -

cdr3_aa: CASGDRRYEQYF
cdr3_nt: TGTGCCAGCGGTGACAGGCGGTACGAGCAGTACTTC
j_call: TRBJ2-7
cdr3_length: 12
v_call: TRBV7-9
d_call: -
clone_size: once

cdr3_aa: CASSLTTGANVLTF
cdr3_nt: TGCGCCAGCAGCTTGACAACTGGGGCCAACGTCCTGACTTTC
j_call: TRBJ2-6
cdr3_length: 14
v_call: TRBV5-1
d_call: -
clone_size: -

cdr3_aa: CASSHRGKNYGYTF
cdr3_nt: TGTGCCAGCAGCCACAGGGGAAAGAACTATGGCTACACCTTC
j_call: TRBJ1-2
cdr3_length: 14
v_call: TRBV13
d_call: TRBD1
clone_size: -

cdr3_aa: CASSLRTGGAGAGANVLTF
cdr3_nt: TGCGCCAGCAGTTTGAGAACAGGGGGCGCGGGTGCCGGGGCCAACGTCCTGACTTTC
j_call: TRBJ2-6
cdr3_length: 19
v_call: TRBV5-1
d_call: TRBD1
clone_size: -

cdr3_aa: CASSSPGLPYTF
cdr3_nt: TGTGCCAGCAGCTCCCCGGGACTTCCCTACACCTTC
j_call: TRBJ1-2
cdr3_length: 12
v_call: TRBV7-2
d_call: -
clone_size: -

cdr3_aa: CASSDPARGHTGELFF
cdr3_nt: TGTGCCAGCAGTGACCCTGCCAGGGGGCACACCGGGGAGCTGTTTTTT
j_call: TRBJ2-2
cdr3_length: 16
v_call: TRBV25-1
d_call: TRBD1
clone_size: -

cdr3_aa: CASSIQGDTQYF
cdr3_nt: TGTGCCAGTAGTATTCAGGGAGATACGCAGTATTTT
j_call: TRBJ2-3
cdr3_length: 12
v_call: TRBV19
d_call: -
clone_size: -

cdr3_aa: CAISDYNSPLHF
cdr3_nt: TGTGCCATCAGTGATTATAATTCACCCCTCCACTTT
j_call: TRBJ1-6
cdr3_length: 12
v_call: TRBV10-3
d_call: -
clone_size: -

cdr3_aa: CASSLAAAINIQYF
cdr3_nt: TGTGCCAGCAGCTTAGCAGCAGCTATAAACATTCAGTACTTC
j_call: TRBJ2-4
cdr3_length: 14
v_call: TRBV7-2
d_call: -
clone_size: -

cdr3_aa: CASSLKQGNTGELFF
cdr3_nt: TGTGCCAGCAGCCTCAAACAGGGAAACACCGGGGAGCTGTTTTTT
j_call: TRBJ2-2
cdr3_length: 15
v_call: TRBV6-4
d_call: -
clone_size: -